This T cell receptor (beta chain) came from a study of cytomegalovirus exposure and HLA in healthy donors. Points from the study as a whole: In an earlier analysis, about 87% or about 30%: the productive usage of most TCR beta V segments.

A few counts support this clone. Its antigen is unidentified. The PCR employed 60 Vbeta primers together with 13 Jbeta primers. Produced via immunoSEQ multiplex PCR; TCRdb's table is partial and in-frame only. The sample holds 90,000 to 140,000 clones, 76% seen once. The germline V gene has CDR1 SGHNT and CDR2 YYREEE (reference sequence). This CDR3 comprises 16 residues. V was shortened by 0 bases and J by 6 bases, with 19 bases between the two germline ends. Sequenced: PBMCs. J is TRBJ2-7 and V is TRBV5-4; tentatively, D is TRBD2 (5 bases). The TCR sequence derives from a man aged 35 to 55 in good health and CMV-seropositive. As DNA, the CDR3 is TGTGCCAGCAGCTTGGAGGGAACTCGGGGTGGAGGCGAGCAGTACTTC. Translated: CASSLEGTRGGGEQYF.